What follows are 29 T cell receptor beta chains derived from one specimen sequenced in a study of T-cell memory formation after mild COVID-19. TCRdb re-derived calls from the 5' RACE reads in MiXCR, one entry per CDR3 protein. The sample lists roughly 300,000 distinct CDR3 sequences; approximately 14% were seen once. What was sequenced was PBMCs or a T cell subset sorted from them (not recorded which). The receptors originated from a man in his late teens or twenties who had mild COVID-19 (a few samples of this study predate the infection). Cell type and time point are not known.

The table lists this clonotype with a few counts. The V call is TRBV6-5, the J call TRBJ1-4; D gene ambiguous. The CDR3 totals 14 residues. Germline V gene data show CDR1 as MNHEY and CDR2 as SVGAGI. V was clipped by 5 bases and J by 8 bases, with 15 bases between them. CDR3 DNA sequence: TGTGCCAGCAGTCCCGGTTCGGGTCCAGAAAAACTGTTTTTT. This codes for CASSPGSGPEKLFF.

V is TRBV7-9 and J is TRBJ1-1, with 10 bases lining up with TRBD1. Germline assignment: CDR1 SEHNR and CDR2 FQNEAQ (reference sequence). Losses at the gene ends were 5 bases for V and 2 bases for J; bases not matched to a gene: 5. The CDR3 loop spans 15 amino acids. CDR3 amino acids: CASSGGQGINTEAFF. The CDR3 DNA reads TGTGCCAGCAGCGGGGGACAGGGGATTAACACTGAAGCTTTCTTT.

This clonotype was detected only a few times. The chain combines TRBV12-3 or TRBV12-4 with TRBJ1-3, with D uncertain. V was clipped by 2 bases and J by 3 bases, with 11 bases between them. The CDR3 sequence is 15 residues long. CDR3 bases: TGTGCCAGCAGTTTACTCCAAACGTATGGAAACACCATATATTTT. Its protein product is CASSLLQTYGNTIYF.

As DNA, the CDR3 is TGTGCCAGCAGTCCTTGGGCCGGGGCCCCCCAGTACTTC. As protein: CASSPWAGAPQYF. The chain uses TRBV6-4 and TRBJ2-5, with D possibly being TRBD1 or TRBD2 (5 bases each). Germline V lookup: CDR1 MRHNA, CDR2 SNTAGT. This CDR3 comprises 13 residues. Trimming took off 5 bases at V and 9 bases at J, with 16 bases between the two ends.

This clonotype was seen more than once but under ten times. This chain uses TRBV12-3 or TRBV12-4 with TRBJ2-5, with 9 bases aligning to TRBD1. V trimming: 8 bases; J trimming: 2 bases; junction bases outside the gene matches: 3. The CDR3 extends over 13 amino acids. The CDR3 region is CASYGQGQETQYF. CDR3 in DNA: TGTGCCAGCTACGGACAGGGGCAAGAGACCCAGTACTTC.

In its sample, this clonotype was seen a few times. The chain is built from TRBV5-1 and TRBJ1-3; D may be TRBD1 (6 bases). CDR3 length: 15 amino acids. Per the germline V gene, CDR1 is SGHRS and CDR2 is YFSETQ. V was trimmed by 0 bases and J by 4 bases, leaving 11 bases between them. CDR3 residues: CASSLASDRGNTIYF. In nucleotides, the CDR3 is TGCGCCAGCAGCTTGGCCAGCGACAGGGGAAACACCATATATTTT.

The chain links TRBV7-8 to TRBJ2-7, with 7 bases fitting TRBD1. The trim removed 4 bases at V and 6 bases at J, leaving 12 bases unmatched. The CDR3 has 15 residues. From germline, CDR1 is SGHVS and CDR2 FQNEAQ. CDR3 sequence: CASSSTQDRTGEQYF. The CDR3, as DNA: TGTGCCAGCAGCTCCACCCAGGACAGGACTGGCGAGCAGTACTTC.

This clonotype was seen more than once but under ten times. The chain uses TRBV5-6 and TRBJ2-5; the D gene is possibly TRBD2 (6 bases). This CDR3 is 15 amino acids long. The V end was cut by 0 bases, the J end by 4 bases, with 13 bases between. Germline CDR1 reads SGHDT; CDR2 reads YYEEEE. CDR3 DNA: TGTGCCAGCAGCTTGGGGCTTTGGAGGGGAGAGACCCAGTACTTC. Its protein product is CASSLGLWRGETQYF.

This chain links TRBV4-3 with TRBJ2-1, with 12 bases aligning to TRBD2. From germline, CDR1 is LGHNA and CDR2 YSLEER. V lost 4 bases to trimming and J lost 0 bases; unmatched junction nucleotides: 13. CDR3 length: 20 amino acids. CDR3 sequence: CASSRQTSGGSPSSYNEQFF. CDR3 bases: TGCGCCAGCAGCCGACAGACTAGCGGGGGATCACCGAGCTCCTACAATGAGCAGTTCTTC.

This clonotype was picked up a small number of times. The V gene is TRBV5-1, the J gene TRBJ1-2; D gene unclear. V lost 2 bases and J 6 bases, leaving 8 bases between the germline ends. The CDR3 is 12 amino acids. Germline CDR1 and CDR2: SGHRS and YFSETQ. The CDR3 protein is CASSFEQNGYTF. DNA of the CDR3: TGCGCCAGCAGCTTCGAACAGAATGGCTACACCTTC.

V and J are TRBV2 and TRBJ2-3; D is unresolved. Germline CDR1 SNHLY, CDR2 FYNNEI. V lost 7 bases and J lost 3, with 11 bases in between. CDR3 size: 13 residues. The CDR3 is CASMAAGTDTQYF. The CDR3 DNA follows: TGTGCCAGCATGGCGGCCGGGACAGATACGCAGTATTTT. The full variable domain, in which reference TRBV2 and TRBJ2-3 provide the parts outside the CDR3, is EPEVTQTPSHQVTQMGQEVILRCVPISNHLYFYWYRQILGQKVEFLVSFYNNEISEKSEIFDDQFSVERPDGSNFTLKIRSTKLEDSAMYFCASMAAGTDTQYFGPGTRLTVL.

The chain recombines TRBV10-2 with TRBJ1-1, with 7 bases identical to TRBD1. V lost 6 bases and J lost 3; bases outside the gene matches: 7. CDR1 and CDR2 (germline): WSHSY, SAAADI. The CDR3 has 14 residues. CDR3 in amino acids: CASSRGKIDTEAFF. CDR3 in DNA: TGCGCCAGCAGCAGGGGGAAGATAGACACTGAAGCTTTCTTT.

This clonotype turned up a few times. The rearrangement uses TRBV6-2 or TRBV6-3 and TRBJ2-5, with D uncertain. Germline loops: CDR1 MNHEY, CDR2 SVGEGT. The V gene lost 6 bases and the J gene lost 1 base, with 6 bases spanning the gap. This CDR3 spans 12 amino acids. This CDR3 reads CASSPAQETQYF. CDR3 DNA sequence: TGTGCCAGCAGCCCCGCCCAAGAGACCCAGTACTTC.

CDR3 protein: CSVGLKGVTVYGYTF. The CDR3 DNA is TGCAGCGTTGGCCTCAAAGGTGTGACAGTCTATGGCTACACCTTC. The J gene is TRBJ1-2, the V gene TRBV29-1; D is possibly TRBD1 (5 bases). The germline V and J ends were trimmed by 4 bases and 4 bases, with 19 bases remaining between them. This CDR3 has 15 residues. Germline lookup yields CDR1 SQVTM and CDR2 ANQGSEA.

This clonotype was picked up a small number of times. J is TRBJ1-2 and V is TRBV28; a possible D gene is TRBD1 (5 bases). CDR3 length equals 14 residues. V was clipped by 3 bases and J by 4 bases, with 12 bases between them. CDR1 is MDHEN and CDR2 is SYDVKM in the germline V gene. CDR3 residues: CASSFGQGLYGYTF. Written as DNA, the CDR3 is TGTGCCAGCAGTTTCGGGCAGGGACTCTATGGCTACACCTTC.

This clonotype was observed many times. The rearrangement uses TRBV4-3 and TRBJ2-3, with 7 bases lining up with TRBD1. V lost 4 bases and J lost 3; bases outside the gene matches: 7. The CDR3 consists of 15 residues. Germline V gene sequence: CDR1 LGHNA, CDR2 YSLEER. CDR3 sequence: CASSPMTGNTDTQYF. The CDR3 DNA sequence: TGCGCCAGCAGCCCAATGACAGGGAATACAGATACGCAGTATTTT.

The chain carries TRBV19 and TRBJ2-6; D remains unclear. From germline, CDR1 is LNHDA and CDR2 SQIVND (reference sequence). The CDR3 totals 14 residues. V lost 3 bases, J lost 0 bases, and 3 bases lay in between. For the CDR3, the DNA is TGTGCCAGTAGTATCAGCTCTGGGGCCAACGTCCTGACTTTC. Translating gives CASSISSGANVLTF.

In this sample, this clonotype turned up a few times. The gene calls are TRBV11-2 and TRBJ2-3, with 14 bases lining up with TRBD2. With 4 bases clipped from V and 3 bases from J, the junction kept 9 bases outside the gene matches. This CDR3 is built from 18 residues. In germline, CDR1 is SGHAT, CDR2 FQNNGV. The CDR3 loop reads CASSSGLAGAHQTDTQYF. CDR3 sequence (DNA): TGTGCCAGCAGCTCGGGACTAGCGGGGGCTCACCAGACAGATACGCAGTATTTT.

This chain links TRBV7-6 with TRBJ1-3, with D unresolved. V shed 2 bases and J shed 7 bases, with 15 bases lying between them. Per germline, CDR1 SGHVS and CDR2 FNYEAQ. This CDR3 is 15 amino acids long. CDR3 loop: CASSLTLAPGNTIYF. The CDR3 DNA is TGTGCCAGCAGCTTAACCCTGGCCCCCGGGAACACCATATATTTT.

This rearrangement joins TRBV6-5 to TRBJ2-2; TRBD1 matches 7 bases. Unmatched junction bases numbered 8, after V lost 6 bases and J lost 4 bases. Germline V gene lookup returns CDR1 MNHEY and CDR2 SVGAGI. The CDR3 contains 15 residues. The CDR3 loop is CASRLQGIGTGELFF. In nucleotides, the CDR3 is TGTGCCAGCAGACTACAGGGGATCGGCACCGGGGAGCTGTTTTTT.

The CDR3 region is CASSQVQANYGYTF. The CDR3 DNA reads as TGCGCCAGCAGCCAAGTCCAAGCTAACTATGGCTACACCTTC. The chain carries TRBV4-1 and TRBJ1-2; D not resolved. Germline V gene data show CDR1 as MGHRA and CDR2 as YSYEKL. Deletions cut 1 base from V and 0 bases from J, with 6 bases between. The CDR3 runs 14 residues.

The J gene is TRBJ1-5, the V gene TRBV5-6; TRBD1 is a possible D gene (6 bases). Germline V gene lookup returns CDR1 SGHDT and CDR2 YYEEEE. V was trimmed by 0 bases and J by 5 bases, leaving 12 bases between them. This CDR3 comprises 15 residues. The DNA for the CDR3 is TGTGCCAGCAGCTTGGGAAGAAACAGGGATCAGCCCCAGCATTTT. Translation gives CASSLGRNRDQPQHF. The full variable domain, rest sourced from reference TRBV5-6 and TRBJ1-5, is DAGVTQSPTHLIKTRGQQVTLRCSPKSGHDTVSWYQQALGQGPQFIFQYYEEEERQRGNFPDRFSGHQFPNYSSELNVNALLLGDSALYLCASSLGRNRDQPQHFGDGTRLSIL.

This clonotype was seen ten or more times. J is TRBJ1-1 and V is TRBV5-1, with D possibly being TRBD1 (6 bases). This CDR3 comprises 16 residues. The germline V gene has CDR1 SGHRS and CDR2 YFSETQ. V was clipped by 2 bases and J by 0 bases, with 14 bases between them. The CDR3 spells CASSLRTAEMNTEAFF. The CDR3 DNA follows: TGCGCCAGCAGCTTACGGACAGCCGAGATGAACACTGAAGCTTTCTTT.

DNA of the CDR3: TGCAGCGTTTGGGGGGGGGCCGAGATGAACACTGAAGCTTTCTTT. It is translated as CSVWGGAEMNTEAFF. This chain links TRBV29-1 with TRBJ1-1; D possibly corresponds to TRBD1 (6 bases). Trimming left V 5 bases short and J 0 bases short, with 16 bases between. Looked up from germline, CDR1 is SQVTM and CDR2 is ANQGSEA. The CDR3 extends over 15 amino acids.

The chain recombines TRBV15 with TRBJ2-3; D perhaps matches TRBD2 (5 bases). The V end lost 1 base, the J end lost 1 base, and 18 bases lay between the germline ends. Looked up from germline, CDR1 is LNHNV and CDR2 is YYDKDF (reference sequence). The length of the CDR3 is 18 residues. The CDR3 region has the DNA TGTGCCACCAGCAGAGCCGGGGTAGCAGGTCGGGGCACAGATACGCAGTATTTT. Protein product: CATSRAGVAGRGTDTQYF.

The genes are TRBV12-3 or TRBV12-4 and TRBJ2-3, with TRBD1 as a possible D gene (5 bases). The CDR3 contains 13 residues. Trimming shortened V by 2 bases and J by 8 bases, and 11 bases separated the two germline ends. The CDR3 protein is CASSLSSGATQYF. The DNA for the CDR3 is TGTGCCAGCAGTTTATCGTCTGGGGCTACGCAGTATTTT.

This chain links TRBV6-6 with TRBJ2-5; D gene unclear. The CDR3 spans 15 residues. Germline-derived CDR1 and CDR2 are MNHNY and SVGAGI (reference sequence). V lost 8 bases to trimming and J lost 4 bases, with 20 bases between them. The CDR3 DNA reads as TGTGCCAGCGTGGTAGAATTGAATTATGTAGAGACCCAGTACTTC. Translating gives CASVVELNYVETQYF.

The CDR3 DNA reads as TGTGCCAGCAGCTTCCTGGACGGTGAGGCGAATGAAAAACTGTTTTTT. Amino acids: CASSFLDGEANEKLFF. The chain couples TRBV5-6 to TRBJ1-4; no reliable D call. Germline lookup yields CDR1 SGHDT and CDR2 YYEEEE. Deletions cut 2 bases from V and 5 bases from J, with 16 bases between. There are 16 residues in the CDR3.

This clonotype was recorded a few times. The rearrangement links TRBV18 to TRBJ1-2, with 8 bases identical to TRBD1. Germline-derived CDR1 and CDR2 are KGHSH and LQKENI. V was clipped by 5 bases and J by 6 bases; unmatched bases: 14. The CDR3 is 16 amino acids. The CDR3 is CASSFSRQGKVDGYTF. In DNA, the CDR3 is TGTGCCAGCTCATTCTCTCGACAGGGGAAAGTCGATGGCTACACCTTC.